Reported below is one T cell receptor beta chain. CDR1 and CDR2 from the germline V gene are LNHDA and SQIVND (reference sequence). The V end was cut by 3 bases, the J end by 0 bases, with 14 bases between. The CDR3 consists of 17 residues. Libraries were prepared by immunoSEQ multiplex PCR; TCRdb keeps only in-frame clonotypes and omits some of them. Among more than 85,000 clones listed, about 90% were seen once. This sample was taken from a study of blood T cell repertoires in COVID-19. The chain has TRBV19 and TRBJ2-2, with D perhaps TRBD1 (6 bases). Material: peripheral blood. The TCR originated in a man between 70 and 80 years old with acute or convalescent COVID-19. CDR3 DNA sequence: TGTGCCAGTAGTATCAGTCCCTCAGGGGCGAACACCGGGGAGCTGTTTTTT. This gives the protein CASSISPSGANTGELFF. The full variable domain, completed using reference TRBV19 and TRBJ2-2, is DGGITQSPKYLFRKEGQNVTLSCEQNLNHDAMYWYRQDPGQGLRLIYYSQIVNDFQKGDIAEGYSVSREKKESFPLTVTSAQKNPTAFYLCASSISPSGANTGELFFGEGSRLTVL.